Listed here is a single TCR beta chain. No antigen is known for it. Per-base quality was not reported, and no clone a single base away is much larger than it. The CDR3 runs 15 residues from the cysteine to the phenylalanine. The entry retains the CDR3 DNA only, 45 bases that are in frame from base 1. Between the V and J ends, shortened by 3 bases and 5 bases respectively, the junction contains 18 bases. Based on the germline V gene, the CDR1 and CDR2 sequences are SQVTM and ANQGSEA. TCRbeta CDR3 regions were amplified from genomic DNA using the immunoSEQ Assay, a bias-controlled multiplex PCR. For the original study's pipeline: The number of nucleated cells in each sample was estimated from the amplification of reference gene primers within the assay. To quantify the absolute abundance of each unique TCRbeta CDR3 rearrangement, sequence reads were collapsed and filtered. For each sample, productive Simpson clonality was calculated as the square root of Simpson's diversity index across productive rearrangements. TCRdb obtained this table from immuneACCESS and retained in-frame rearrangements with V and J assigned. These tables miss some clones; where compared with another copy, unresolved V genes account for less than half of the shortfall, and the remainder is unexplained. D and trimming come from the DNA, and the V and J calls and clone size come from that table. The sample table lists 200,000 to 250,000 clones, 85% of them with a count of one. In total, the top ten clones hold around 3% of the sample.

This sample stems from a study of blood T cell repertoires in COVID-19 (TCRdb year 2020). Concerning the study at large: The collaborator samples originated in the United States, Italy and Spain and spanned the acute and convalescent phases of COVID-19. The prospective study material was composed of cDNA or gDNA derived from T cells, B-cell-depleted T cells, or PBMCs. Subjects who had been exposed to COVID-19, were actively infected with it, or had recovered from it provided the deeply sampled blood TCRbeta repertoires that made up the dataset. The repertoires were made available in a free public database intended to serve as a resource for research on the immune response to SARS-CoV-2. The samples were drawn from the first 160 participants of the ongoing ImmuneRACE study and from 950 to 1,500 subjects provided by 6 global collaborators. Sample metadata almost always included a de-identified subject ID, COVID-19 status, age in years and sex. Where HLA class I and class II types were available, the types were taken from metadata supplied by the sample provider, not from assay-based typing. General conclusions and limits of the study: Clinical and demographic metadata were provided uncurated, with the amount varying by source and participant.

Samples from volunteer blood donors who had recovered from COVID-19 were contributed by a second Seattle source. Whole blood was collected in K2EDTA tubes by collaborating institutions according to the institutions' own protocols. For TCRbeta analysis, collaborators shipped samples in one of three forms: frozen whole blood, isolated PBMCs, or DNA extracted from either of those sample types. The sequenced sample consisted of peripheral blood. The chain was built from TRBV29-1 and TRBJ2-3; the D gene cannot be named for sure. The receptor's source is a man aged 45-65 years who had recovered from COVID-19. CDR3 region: CSVDWRKETIDTQYF. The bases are TGCAGCGTTGATTGGCGGAAGGAGACGATAGATACGCAGTATTTT.